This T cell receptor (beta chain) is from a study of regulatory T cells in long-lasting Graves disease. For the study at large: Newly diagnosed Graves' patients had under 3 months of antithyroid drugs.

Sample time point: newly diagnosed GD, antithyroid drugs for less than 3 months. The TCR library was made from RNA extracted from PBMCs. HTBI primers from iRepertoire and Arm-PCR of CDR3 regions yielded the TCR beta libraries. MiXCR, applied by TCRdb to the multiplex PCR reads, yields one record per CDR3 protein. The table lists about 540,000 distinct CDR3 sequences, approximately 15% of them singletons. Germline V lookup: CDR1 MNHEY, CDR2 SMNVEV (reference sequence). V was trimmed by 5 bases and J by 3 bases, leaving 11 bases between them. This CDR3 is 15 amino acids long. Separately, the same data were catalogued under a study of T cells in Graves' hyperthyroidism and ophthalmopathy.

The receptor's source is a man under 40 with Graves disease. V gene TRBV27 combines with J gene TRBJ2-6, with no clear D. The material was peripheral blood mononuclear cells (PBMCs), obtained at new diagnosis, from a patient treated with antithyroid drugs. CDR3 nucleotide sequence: TGTGCCAGCAGTCAGTACTACTTTGGGGCCAACGTCCTGACTTTC. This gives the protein CASSQYYFGANVLTF.